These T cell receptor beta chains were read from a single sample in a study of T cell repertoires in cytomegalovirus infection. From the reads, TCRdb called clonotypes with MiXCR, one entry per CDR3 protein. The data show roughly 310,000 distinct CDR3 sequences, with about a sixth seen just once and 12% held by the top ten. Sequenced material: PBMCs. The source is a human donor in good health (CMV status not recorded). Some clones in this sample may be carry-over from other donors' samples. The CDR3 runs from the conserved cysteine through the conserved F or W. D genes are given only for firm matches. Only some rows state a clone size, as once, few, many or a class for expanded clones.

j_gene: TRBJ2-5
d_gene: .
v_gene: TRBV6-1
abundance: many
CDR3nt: TGTGCCAGCAGTGTTGGGGTGAATAACCAAGAGACCCAGTACTTC
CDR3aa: CASSVGVNNQETQYF

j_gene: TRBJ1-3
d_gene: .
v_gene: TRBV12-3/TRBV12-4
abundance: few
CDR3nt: TGTGCCAGCAGCGGAATCGGTTCATCTGGAAACACCATATATTTT
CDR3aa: CASSGIGSSGNTIYF

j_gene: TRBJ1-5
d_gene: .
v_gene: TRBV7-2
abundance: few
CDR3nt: TGTGCCAGCAGCTTAGGACTCTATCAGCCCCAGCATTTT
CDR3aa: CASSLGLYQPQHF

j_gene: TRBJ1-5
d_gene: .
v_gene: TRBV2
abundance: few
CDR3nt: TGTGCCAGCTATAAAAGCCAAGAGAGCAATCAGCCCCAGCATTTT
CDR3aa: CASYKSQESNQPQHF

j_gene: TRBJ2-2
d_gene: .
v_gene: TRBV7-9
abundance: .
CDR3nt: TGTGCCAGCACTGATAGGTTCGGCTCATACACCGGGGAGCTGTTTTTT
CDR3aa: CASTDRFGSYTGELFF

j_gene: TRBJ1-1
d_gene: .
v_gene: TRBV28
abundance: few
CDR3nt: TGTGCCAGCAGTTTATGGGTTATGAACACTGAAGCTTTCTTT
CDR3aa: CASSLWVMNTEAFF

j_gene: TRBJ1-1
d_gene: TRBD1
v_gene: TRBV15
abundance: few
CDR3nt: TGTGCCACCAGCAGACAAACCGGACAGGGCTACCCTGAAGCTTTCTTT
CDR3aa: CATSRQTGQGYPEAFF

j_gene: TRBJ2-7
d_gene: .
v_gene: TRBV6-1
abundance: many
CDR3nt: TGTGCCAGCAGGAGGACGGACAGTCCCTACGAGCAGTACTTC
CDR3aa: CASRRTDSPYEQYF

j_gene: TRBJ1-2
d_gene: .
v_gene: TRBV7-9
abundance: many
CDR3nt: TGTGCCAGCAGCCCCGAGGGCGACTATGGCTACACCTTC
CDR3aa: CASSPEGDYGYTF

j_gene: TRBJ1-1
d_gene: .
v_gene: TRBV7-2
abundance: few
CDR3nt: TGTGCCAGCAGCTCACAGGGTTTGTTTAGGACTGAAGCTTTCTTT
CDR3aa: CASSSQGLFRTEAFF

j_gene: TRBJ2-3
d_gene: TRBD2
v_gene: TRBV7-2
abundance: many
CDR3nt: TGTGCCAGCAGCCGAGTAGCGGGGGGGCCAGATACGCAGTATTTT
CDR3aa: CASSRVAGGPDTQYF

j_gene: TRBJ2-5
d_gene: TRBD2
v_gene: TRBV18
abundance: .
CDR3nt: TGTGCCAGCTTCCCTAGGACTAGCGGAATGGAGACCCAGTACTTC
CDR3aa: CASFPRTSGMETQYF

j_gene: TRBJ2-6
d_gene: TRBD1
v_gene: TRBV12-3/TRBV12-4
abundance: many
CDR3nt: TGTGCCAGCAGGACAGGGGCAACTGGGGCCAACGTCCTGACTTTC
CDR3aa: CASRTGATGANVLTF

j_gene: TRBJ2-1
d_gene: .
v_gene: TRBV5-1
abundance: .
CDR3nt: TGCGCCAGCAGCTTGGAACAACCCAATGAGCAGTTCTTC
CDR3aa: CASSLEQPNEQFF

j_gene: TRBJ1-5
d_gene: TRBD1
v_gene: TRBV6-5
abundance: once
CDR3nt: TGTGCCAGCAGGCCCGGGACAGGGGCAAATCAGCCCCAGCATTTT
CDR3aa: CASRPGTGANQPQHF

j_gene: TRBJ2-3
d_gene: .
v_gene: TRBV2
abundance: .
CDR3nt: TGTGCCAGCAGGCCGGTGACTCCGGGGGATACGCAGTATTTT
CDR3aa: CASRPVTPGDTQYF

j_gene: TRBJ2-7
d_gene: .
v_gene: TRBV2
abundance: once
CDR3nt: TGTGCCAGCAGCAGGGACGAGTACGAGCAGTACTTC
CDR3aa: CASSRDEYEQYF

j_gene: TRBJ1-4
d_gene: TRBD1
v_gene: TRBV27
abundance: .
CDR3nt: TGTGCCAGCAGTCCTTGGACAGGGGATGAAAAACTGTTTTTT
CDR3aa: CASSPWTGDEKLFF

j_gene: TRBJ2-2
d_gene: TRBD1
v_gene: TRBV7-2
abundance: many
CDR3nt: TGTGCCAGCAGCTCGGGACAGGGTAACACCGGGGAGCTGTTTTTT
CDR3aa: CASSSGQGNTGELFF

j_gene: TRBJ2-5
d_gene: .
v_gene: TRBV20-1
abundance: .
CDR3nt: TGCAGTGCTAGTCGGCAAGAAGAGACCCAGTACTTC
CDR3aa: CSASRQEETQYF

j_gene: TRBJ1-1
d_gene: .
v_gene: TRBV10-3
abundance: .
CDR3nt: TGTGCCATCAGTGAAGGACAGCCCCAACTCGGGAGTGAAGCTTTCTTT
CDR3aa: CAISEGQPQLGSEAFF

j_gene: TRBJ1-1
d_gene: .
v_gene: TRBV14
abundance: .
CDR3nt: TGTGCCAGCAGCCAACTCGGGTTTTTTTCGACTGAAGCTTTCTTT
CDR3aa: CASSQLGFFSTEAFF

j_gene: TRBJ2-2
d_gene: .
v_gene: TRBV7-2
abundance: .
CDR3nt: TGTGCCAGCAGCAACAGGGAAGCCGGGGAGCTGTTTTTT
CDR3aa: CASSNREAGELFF

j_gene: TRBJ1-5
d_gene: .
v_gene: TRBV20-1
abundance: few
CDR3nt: TGCAGTGCCCGGTCCGAGGGGAGCACCAGTGCCCAGCATTTT
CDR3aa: CSARSEGSTSAQHF

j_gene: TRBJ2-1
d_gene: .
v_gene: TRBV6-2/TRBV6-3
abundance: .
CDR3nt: TGTGCCAGCAGTTACTCGGGCTGGTCCTACAATGAGCAGTTCTTC
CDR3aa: CASSYSGWSYNEQFF

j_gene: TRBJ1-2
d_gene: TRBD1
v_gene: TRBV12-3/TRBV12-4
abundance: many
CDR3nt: TGTGCCAGCAGCCGCACAGGGGTCGGCTATGGCTACACCTTC
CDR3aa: CASSRTGVGYGYTF

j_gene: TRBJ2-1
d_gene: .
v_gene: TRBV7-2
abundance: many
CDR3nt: TGTGCCAGCAGCTTAGTGGCGTGGGGCCTTTACAATGAGCAGTTCTTC
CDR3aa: CASSLVAWGLYNEQFF

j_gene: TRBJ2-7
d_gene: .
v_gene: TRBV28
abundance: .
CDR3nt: TGTGCCAGCAGTTTACGAGGGGGGGTTTCCTACGAGCAGTACTTC
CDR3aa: CASSLRGGVSYEQYF

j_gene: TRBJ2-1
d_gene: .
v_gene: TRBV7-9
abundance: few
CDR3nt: TGTGCCAGCAGCTGGGGGTCTGGGGCACCTGACAATGAGCAGTTCTTC
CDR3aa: CASSWGSGAPDNEQFF

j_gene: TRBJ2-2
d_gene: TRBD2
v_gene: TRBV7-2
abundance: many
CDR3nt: TGTGCCAGCAGCTTAGTAGCGGGGGGCCTGGGCGGGGAGCTGTTTTTT
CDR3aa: CASSLVAGGLGGELFF

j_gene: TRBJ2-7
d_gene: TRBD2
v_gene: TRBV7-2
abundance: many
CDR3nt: TGTGCCAGCAGCTCAATAGCGGGGGACCAATACGAGCAGTACTTC
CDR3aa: CASSSIAGDQYEQYF

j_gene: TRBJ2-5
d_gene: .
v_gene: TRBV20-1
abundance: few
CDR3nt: TGCAGTGCTTCCGCCCGCGGATTCCAAGAGACCCAGTACTTC
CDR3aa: CSASARGFQETQYF

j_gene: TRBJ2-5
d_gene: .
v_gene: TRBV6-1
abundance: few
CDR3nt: TGTGCCAGCAGTGGGGGTCATGTAGAGACCCAGTACTTC
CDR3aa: CASSGGHVETQYF

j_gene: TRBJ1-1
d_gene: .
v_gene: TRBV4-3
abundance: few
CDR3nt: TGCGCCAGCAGCCAAGAAGGGGAAGCCACTGAAGCTTTCTTT
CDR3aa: CASSQEGEATEAFF

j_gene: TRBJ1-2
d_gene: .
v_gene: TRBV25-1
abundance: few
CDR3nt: TGTGCCAGCACACCGGTAGGGGGAGCTGGCTACACCTTC
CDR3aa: CASTPVGGAGYTF

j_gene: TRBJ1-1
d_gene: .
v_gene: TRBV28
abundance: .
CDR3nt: TGTGCCAGCAGTTTGCAGGGTCGGGGGGGCACTGAAGCTTTCTTT
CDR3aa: CASSLQGRGGTEAFF

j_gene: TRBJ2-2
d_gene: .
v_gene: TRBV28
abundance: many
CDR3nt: TGTGCCAGCAGCGTTGGGACGGGGGACCCCGGGGAGCTGTTTTTT
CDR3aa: CASSVGTGDPGELFF

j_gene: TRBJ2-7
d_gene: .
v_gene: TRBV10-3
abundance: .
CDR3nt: TGTGCCATCAGTGAATCCGAACCCCACGAGCAGTACTTC
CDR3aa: CAISESEPHEQYF

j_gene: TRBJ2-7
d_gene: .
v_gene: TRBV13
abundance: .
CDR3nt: TGTGCCAGCAGCACCAACTCAGGGGCCGGGGCTAACGAGCAGTACTTC
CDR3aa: CASSTNSGAGANEQYF

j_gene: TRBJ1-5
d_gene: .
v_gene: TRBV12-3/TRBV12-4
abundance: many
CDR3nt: TGTGCCAGCAGTTTTCGACAGATCTATAGCAATCAGCCCCAGCATTTT
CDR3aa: CASSFRQIYSNQPQHF

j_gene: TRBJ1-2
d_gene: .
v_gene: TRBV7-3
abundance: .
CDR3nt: TGTGCCAGCAGCCTTTCCAGGGTCGGCTATGGCTACACCTTC
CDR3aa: CASSLSRVGYGYTF

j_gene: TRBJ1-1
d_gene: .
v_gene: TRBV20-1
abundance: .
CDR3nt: TGCAGTGCTAGAGTTGTTGGGACAACTGAAGCTTTCTTT
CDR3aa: CSARVVGTTEAFF

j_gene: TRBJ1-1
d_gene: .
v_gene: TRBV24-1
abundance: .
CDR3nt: TGTGCCACCAGTGATTTTGAGCAGCACACTGAAGCTTTCTTT
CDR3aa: CATSDFEQHTEAFF

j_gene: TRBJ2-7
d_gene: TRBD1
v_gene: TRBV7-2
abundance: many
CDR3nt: TGTGCCAGCAGCTTGTTCTTTGGGCACCAGGGGGCCTCCTACGAGCAGTACTTC
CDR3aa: CASSLFFGHQGASYEQYF

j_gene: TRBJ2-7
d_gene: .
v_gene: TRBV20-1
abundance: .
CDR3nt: TGCAGTGCGCCCCGGACTGGAACCTACGAGCAGTACTTC
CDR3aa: CSAPRTGTYEQYF

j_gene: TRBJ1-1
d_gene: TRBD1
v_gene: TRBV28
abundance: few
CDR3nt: TGTGCCAGTCGACAGGGCGGAACTGAAGCTTTCTTT
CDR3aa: CASRQGGTEAFF